Here is one T cell receptor (beta chain) with its context. Generated by immunoSEQ multiplex PCR, the TCRdb table keeps only in-frame clones and is missing some. The table includes 200,000 or so clones, around four fifths detected once. The record originates from a study of blood T cell repertoires in COVID-19. The CDR3 extends over 16 amino acids. Germline assignment: CDR1 LNHDA and CDR2 SQIVND (reference sequence). V was cut by 0 bases and J by 5 bases, with 16 bases left in between. Participants were aged roughly 18 to 100 years from more than 20 US areas. The sequencing sample was made of PBMCs or T cells enriched from blood (not recorded which). The chain joins TRBV19 to TRBJ2-5, with a possible D match to TRBD1 (5 bases). This TCR was sampled from a woman aged 45-59 years who had been exposed to COVID-19. CDR3 sequence: CASSIDKDMPPETQYF. In DNA form, the CDR3 reads TGTGCCAGTAGTATAGATAAGGACATGCCCCCGGAGACCCAGTACTTC.